These T cell receptor beta chains were read from a single sample in a study of CD8+ T cells in alopecia areata. The data were produced by immunoSEQ multiplex PCR, yet TCRdb's version contains in-frame clones alone and is incomplete. The sample carries 120,000 or so clones, roughly two fifths recorded once. Sequencing was done on a sample of CD4+ T cells sorted from blood. Receptor source: a human donor with alopecia areata. Both conserved end residues are part of each CDR3. The D gene is left open where the match is weak. Size is stated for part of the rows, as once, few or many counts, or as a class when the clone is expanded.

V gene: TRBV19
D gene: .
J gene: TRBJ2-3
CDR3 length: 15
clone size: few
CDR3 protein: CASKAGNSGLDTQYF
CDR3 DNA: TGTGCCAGTAAGGCGGGGAATTCAGGGTTAGATACGCAGTATTTT

V gene: TRBV30
D gene: .
J gene: TRBJ1-1
CDR3 length: 12
clone size: .
CDR3 protein: CAWSLVYTEAFF
CDR3 DNA: TGTGCCTGGAGTCTGGTTTACACTGAAGCTTTCTTT

V gene: TRBV10-3
D gene: .
J gene: TRBJ2-3
CDR3 length: 11
clone size: .
CDR3 protein: CAISETATQYF
CDR3 DNA: TGTGCCATCAGTGAGACAGCTACGCAGTATTTT

V gene: TRBV4-1
D gene: TRBD2
J gene: TRBJ2-7
CDR3 length: 15
clone size: few
CDR3 protein: CASSLALAGVYEQYF
CDR3 DNA: TGCGCCAGCAGCCTTGCGTTAGCGGGAGTCTACGAGCAGTACTTC

V gene: TRBV7-8
D gene: .
J gene: TRBJ2-7
CDR3 length: 14
clone size: .
CDR3 protein: CASSSYRRPDEQYF
CDR3 DNA: TGTGCCAGCAGCTCGTACAGGCGCCCGGACGAGCAGTACTTC

V gene: TRBV6-5
D gene: TRBD1
J gene: TRBJ2-7
CDR3 length: 12
clone size: .
CDR3 protein: CASGTGAGEQYF
CDR3 DNA: TGTGCCAGCGGGACAGGGGCAGGCGAGCAGTACTTC

V gene: TRBV4-3
D gene: .
J gene: TRBJ1-5
CDR3 length: 14
clone size: .
CDR3 protein: CASSQAGSNQPQHF
CDR3 DNA: TGCGCCAGCAGCCAAGCAGGGTCCAATCAGCCCCAGCATTTT

V gene: TRBV27
D gene: TRBD1
J gene: TRBJ2-7
CDR3 length: 13
clone size: .
CDR3 protein: CASGATGGYEQYF
CDR3 DNA: TGTGCCAGCGGGGCGACAGGGGGGTACGAGCAGTACTTC

V gene: TRBV29-1
D gene: .
J gene: TRBJ2-5
CDR3 length: 11
clone size: .
CDR3 protein: CSVDVARTQYF
CDR3 DNA: TGCAGCGTTGACGTTGCAAGGACCCAGTACTTC

V gene: TRBV2
D gene: TRBD1
J gene: TRBJ2-7
CDR3 length: 10
clone size: .
CDR3 protein: CASGQAEQYF
CDR3 DNA: TGTGCCAGCGGACAGGCCGAGCAGTACTTC

V gene: TRBV29-1
D gene: .
J gene: TRBJ2-1
CDR3 length: 13
clone size: few
CDR3 protein: CSVGANTNNEQFF
CDR3 DNA: TGCAGCGTTGGGGCCAATACAAACAATGAGCAGTTCTTC

V gene: TRBV2
D gene: TRBD1
J gene: TRBJ2-7
CDR3 length: 12
clone size: .
CDR3 protein: CASLYRGNEQYF
CDR3 DNA: TGTGCCAGCTTGTACAGGGGAAACGAGCAGTACTTC

V gene: TRBV5-1
D gene: .
J gene: TRBJ2-1
CDR3 length: 12
clone size: few
CDR3 protein: CASSLGHNEQFF
CDR3 DNA: TGCGCCAGCAGCTTGGGCCACAATGAGCAGTTCTTC

V gene: TRBV29-1
D gene: TRBD1
J gene: TRBJ1-1
CDR3 length: 15
clone size: few
CDR3 protein: CSVGDRGTMNTEAFF
CDR3 DNA: TGCAGCGTTGGGGACAGGGGCACTATGAACACTGAAGCTTTCTTT

V gene: TRBV5-1
D gene: .
J gene: TRBJ2-7
CDR3 length: 13
clone size: few
CDR3 protein: CASSVDWTYEQYF
CDR3 DNA: TGCGCCAGCAGCGTCGACTGGACCTACGAGCAGTACTTC

V gene: TRBV29-1
D gene: .
J gene: TRBJ2-3
CDR3 length: 12
clone size: .
CDR3 protein: CSVDGGTDTQYF
CDR3 DNA: TGCAGCGTTGACGGGGGCACAGATACGCAGTATTTT

V gene: TRBV4-1
D gene: TRBD2
J gene: TRBJ2-7
CDR3 length: 18
clone size: .
CDR3 protein: CASSLLIGLAGSSYEQYF
CDR3 DNA: TGCGCCAGCAGCCTGCTCATCGGACTAGCGGGGAGCTCCTACGAGCAGTACTTC

V gene: TRBV29-1
D gene: .
J gene: TRBJ2-1
CDR3 length: 14
clone size: few
CDR3 protein: CSVATGRSYNEQFF
CDR3 DNA: TGCAGCGTCGCTACAGGGAGGTCCTACAATGAGCAGTTCTTC

V gene: TRBV29-1
D gene: .
J gene: TRBJ1-1
CDR3 length: 15
clone size: few
CDR3 protein: CSVQSTGRVNTEAFF
CDR3 DNA: TGCAGCGTTCAATCTACGGGACGGGTGAACACTGAAGCTTTCTTT

V gene: TRBV4-1
D gene: .
J gene: TRBJ2-5
CDR3 length: 12
clone size: .
CDR3 protein: CASSQTGETQYF
CDR3 DNA: TGCGCCAGCAGCCAAACAGGGGAGACCCAGTACTTC

V gene: TRBV7-2
D gene: .
J gene: TRBJ2-5
CDR3 length: 13
clone size: few
CDR3 protein: CASSLVRQETQYF
CDR3 DNA: TGTGCCAGCAGCTTAGTCCGGCAAGAGACCCAGTACTTC

V gene: TRBV29-1
D gene: .
J gene: TRBJ2-1
CDR3 length: 11
clone size: .
CDR3 protein: CSVDEEAEQFF
CDR3 DNA: TGCAGCGTTGATGAGGAGGCTGAGCAGTTCTTC

V gene: TRBV7-9
D gene: .
J gene: TRBJ2-3
CDR3 length: 17
clone size: few
CDR3 protein: CASSLGKTGRRTDTQYF
CDR3 DNA: TGTGCCAGCAGCTTAGGGAAGACAGGACGGCGCACAGATACGCAGTATTTT

V gene: TRBV4-3
D gene: .
J gene: TRBJ1-5
CDR3 length: 15
clone size: few
CDR3 protein: CASSQEKGRGQPQHF
CDR3 DNA: TGCGCCAGCAGCCAAGAAAAGGGGCGCGGACAGCCCCAGCATTTT

V gene: TRBV7-2
D gene: TRBD1
J gene: TRBJ2-5
CDR3 length: 15
clone size: few
CDR3 protein: CASSLTEGASETQYF
CDR3 DNA: TGTGCCAGCAGCTTAACCGAGGGGGCTTCGGAGACCCAGTACTTC

V gene: TRBV19
D gene: .
J gene: TRBJ2-5
CDR3 length: 14
clone size: .
CDR3 protein: CASSPGVGGETQYF
CDR3 DNA: TGTGCCAGTAGTCCCGGAGTAGGGGGAGAGACCCAGTACTTC

V gene: TRBV18
D gene: TRBD2
J gene: TRBJ2-3
CDR3 length: 14
clone size: .
CDR3 protein: CASSPTGGTDTQYF
CDR3 DNA: TGTGCCAGCTCACCTACGGGAGGAACAGATACGCAGTATTTT

V gene: TRBV9
D gene: TRBD2
J gene: TRBJ2-3
CDR3 length: 18
clone size: few
CDR3 protein: CASSSRQLLAGSTDTQYF
CDR3 DNA: TGTGCCAGCAGCTCCCGACAGCTCCTAGCGGGGAGCACAGATACGCAGTATTTT

V gene: TRBV7-9
D gene: TRBD2
J gene: TRBJ2-7
CDR3 length: 16
clone size: .
CDR3 protein: CASSRGGASGAYEQYF
CDR3 DNA: TGTGCCAGCAGCCGCGGAGGGGCTAGCGGGGCTTACGAGCAGTACTTC

V gene: TRBV29-1
D gene: TRBD2
J gene: TRBJ2-1
CDR3 length: 17
clone size: .
CDR3 protein: CSVVGYISGTAYNEQFF
CDR3 DNA: TGCAGCGTTGTAGGGTATATTAGCGGGACCGCCTACAATGAGCAGTTCTTC

V gene: TRBV14
D gene: .
J gene: TRBJ2-1
CDR3 length: 13
clone size: .
CDR3 protein: CASSQETDNEQFF
CDR3 DNA: TGTGCCAGCAGCCAAGAGACTGACAATGAGCAGTTCTTC

V gene: TRBV29-1
D gene: TRBD1
J gene: TRBJ1-3
CDR3 length: 16
clone size: few
CDR3 protein: CSVADRGKHSGNTIYF
CDR3 DNA: TGCAGCGTTGCGGACAGGGGAAAACACTCTGGAAACACCATATATTTT

V gene: TRBV9
D gene: .
J gene: TRBJ2-6
CDR3 length: 15
clone size: .
CDR3 protein: CASSVEPSGANVLTF
CDR3 DNA: TGTGCCAGCAGCGTGGAGCCCTCTGGGGCCAACGTCCTGACTTTC

V gene: TRBV30
D gene: .
J gene: TRBJ1-5
CDR3 length: 15
clone size: .
CDR3 protein: CAWAQGSAGNQPQHF
CDR3 DNA: TGTGCCTGGGCACAGGGTTCTGCTGGCAATCAGCCCCAGCATTTT

V gene: TRBV6-1
D gene: .
J gene: TRBJ1-2
CDR3 length: 13
clone size: .
CDR3 protein: CASSVDPYYGYTF
CDR3 DNA: TGTGCCAGCAGTGTAGACCCCTACTATGGCTACACCTTC

V gene: TRBV7-2
D gene: .
J gene: TRBJ1-1
CDR3 length: 13
clone size: .
CDR3 protein: CASSFTASTEAFF
CDR3 DNA: TGTGCCAGCAGCTTCACAGCCAGCACTGAAGCTTTCTTT